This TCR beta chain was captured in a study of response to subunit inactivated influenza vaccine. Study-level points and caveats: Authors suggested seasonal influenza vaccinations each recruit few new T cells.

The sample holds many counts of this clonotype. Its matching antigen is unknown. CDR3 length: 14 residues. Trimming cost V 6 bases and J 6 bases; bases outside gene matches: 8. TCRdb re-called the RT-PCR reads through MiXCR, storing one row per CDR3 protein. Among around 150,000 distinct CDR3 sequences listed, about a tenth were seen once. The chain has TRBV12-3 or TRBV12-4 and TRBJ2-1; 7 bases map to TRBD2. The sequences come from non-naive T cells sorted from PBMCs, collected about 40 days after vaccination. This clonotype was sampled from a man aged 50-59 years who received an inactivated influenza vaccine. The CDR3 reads CASSPLLAANEQFF. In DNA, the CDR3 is TGTGCCAGCAGCCCCCTCCTAGCGGCCAATGAGCAGTTCTTC.